This is a list of T cell receptor beta chains from one sample in a study of beta chain features in type 1 diabetes. Here immunoSEQ multiplex PCR was the method, and the copy in TCRdb shows in-frame clones only, minus some. The table records hundreds of thousands of clones, around 15% of them present only once. The sequencing input was naive CD4+ T cells from blood. The source of these receptors is a man between 18 and 29 years old with type 1 diabetes. Both conserved end residues are part of each CDR3. The D gene is left open where the match is weak. Clone size is given for some rows only: seen once, a few or many times, or a class if the clone is expanded.

J gene: TRBJ1-2
clone size: few
D gene: -
V gene: TRBV7-2
CDR3 DNA: TGTGCCAGCAGCTTGGAACCTAACTATGGCTACACCTTC
CDR3 protein: CASSLEPNYGYTF

J gene: TRBJ2-7
clone size: few
D gene: -
V gene: TRBV7-9
CDR3 DNA: TGTGCCAGCACCCCCGGGAACACCTCCTACGAGCAGTACTTC
CDR3 protein: CASTPGNTSYEQYF

J gene: TRBJ2-3
clone size: -
D gene: -
V gene: TRBV19
CDR3 DNA: TGTGCCAGTAGTATAGAAAGAGCGGATACGCAGTATTTT
CDR3 protein: CASSIERADTQYF

J gene: TRBJ2-4
clone size: -
D gene: -
V gene: TRBV5-4
CDR3 DNA: TGTGCCAGCAGCGCTAAGTATCAGGAGGAAGCCAAAAACATTCAGTACTTC
CDR3 protein: CASSAKYQEEAKNIQYF

J gene: TRBJ1-1
clone size: few
D gene: -
V gene: TRBV5-1
CDR3 DNA: TGCGCCAGCGGGCAGGGAGACATGAACACTGAAGCTTTCTTT
CDR3 protein: CASGQGDMNTEAFF

J gene: TRBJ2-1
clone size: -
D gene: TRBD2
V gene: TRBV10-3
CDR3 DNA: TGTGCCATCAGTGAAGGGACTAGCGGAAACTACAATGAGCAGTTCTTC
CDR3 protein: CAISEGTSGNYNEQFF

J gene: TRBJ2-5
clone size: -
D gene: -
V gene: TRBV5-1
CDR3 DNA: TGCGCCAGCAGGTCGCAGGGCCAAGAGACCCAGTACTTC
CDR3 protein: CASRSQGQETQYF

J gene: TRBJ1-2
clone size: -
D gene: -
V gene: TRBV6-1
CDR3 DNA: TGTGCCAGCAGTGAAGGTGCAGCCCTTTACGGAGAGTGGGGCTACACCTTC
CDR3 protein: CASSEGAALYGEWGYTF

J gene: TRBJ1-2
clone size: -
D gene: TRBD1
V gene: TRBV29-1
CDR3 DNA: TGCAGCGTTGACCGAACAGGGGACGTCGGCTACACCTTC
CDR3 protein: CSVDRTGDVGYTF

J gene: TRBJ2-5
clone size: few
D gene: -
V gene: TRBV11-2
CDR3 DNA: TGTGCCAGCAGCTTAGATGGGGAGACCCAGTACTTC
CDR3 protein: CASSLDGETQYF

J gene: TRBJ1-2
clone size: few
D gene: -
V gene: TRBV5-6
CDR3 DNA: TGTGCCAGCAGCCAAGCCGGGCCGTATGGCTACACCTTC
CDR3 protein: CASSQAGPYGYTF

J gene: TRBJ2-7
clone size: -
D gene: -
V gene: TRBV7-2
CDR3 DNA: TGTGCCAGCAGCTTAGGGCACAATTCCTACGAGCAGTACTTC
CDR3 protein: CASSLGHNSYEQYF

J gene: TRBJ1-1
clone size: few
D gene: -
V gene: TRBV9
CDR3 DNA: TGTGCCAGCAGCCGGACCGAACGATTTCCTAACACTGAAGCTTTCTTT
CDR3 protein: CASSRTERFPNTEAFF

J gene: TRBJ1-5
clone size: -
D gene: TRBD1
V gene: TRBV10-3
CDR3 DNA: TGTGCCACTATGGGACAGGGGGCTGGAGGACAGCCCCAGCATTTT
CDR3 protein: CATMGQGAGGQPQHF

J gene: TRBJ1-1
clone size: -
D gene: -
V gene: TRBV6-1
CDR3 DNA: TGTGCCAGCAGTGTACAGGGCGGTGGCACTGAAGCTTTCTTT
CDR3 protein: CASSVQGGGTEAFF

J gene: TRBJ2-3
clone size: few
D gene: TRBD2
V gene: TRBV7-2
CDR3 DNA: TGTGCCAGCAGCTTGCGGGCTAGCGGGGTGCTCAATACGCAGTATTTT
CDR3 protein: CASSLRASGVLNTQYF

J gene: TRBJ2-7
clone size: -
D gene: -
V gene: TRBV7-2
CDR3 DNA: TGTGCCAGCAGCTTAATGACCTACGAGCAGTACTTC
CDR3 protein: CASSLMTYEQYF

J gene: TRBJ1-5
clone size: -
D gene: TRBD1
V gene: TRBV7-9
CDR3 DNA: TGTGCCAGCACCGAGGGGGCTAATCAGCCCCAGCATTTT
CDR3 protein: CASTEGANQPQHF

J gene: TRBJ1-2
clone size: few
D gene: TRBD1
V gene: TRBV30
CDR3 DNA: TGTGCCTGGAGTGTTGGACAGGGAAGAATTTGGGATGGCTACACCTTC
CDR3 protein: CAWSVGQGRIWDGYTF

J gene: TRBJ2-7
clone size: -
D gene: TRBD2
V gene: TRBV29-1
CDR3 DNA: TGCAGCGGAGGGACTAGCGGGGGGTACGAGCAGTACTTC
CDR3 protein: CSGGTSGGYEQYF

J gene: TRBJ2-7
clone size: few
D gene: TRBD1
V gene: TRBV14
CDR3 DNA: TGTGCCAGCAGTGGGGACAGGGACACCTACGAGCAGTACTTC
CDR3 protein: CASSGDRDTYEQYF

J gene: TRBJ2-1
clone size: -
D gene: TRBD1
V gene: TRBV11-2
CDR3 DNA: TGTGCCAGCAGCTTTCTGCCAGGGGGCACGGGTGAGCAGTTCTTC
CDR3 protein: CASSFLPGGTGEQFF

J gene: TRBJ2-5
clone size: -
D gene: -
V gene: TRBV4-1
CDR3 DNA: TGCGCCAGCAGCCAAGATGCTGGAGGAGAGACCCAGTACTTC
CDR3 protein: CASSQDAGGETQYF

J gene: TRBJ2-5
clone size: few
D gene: -
V gene: TRBV29-1
CDR3 DNA: TGCAGCGGCCAACGAGGGCGGGAGACCCAGTACTTC
CDR3 protein: CSGQRGRETQYF

J gene: TRBJ1-5
clone size: few
D gene: -
V gene: TRBV30
CDR3 DNA: TGTGCCTGGAGTACCGGACAGTACAATCAGCCCCAGCATTTT
CDR3 protein: CAWSTGQYNQPQHF

J gene: TRBJ2-1
clone size: few
D gene: TRBD2
V gene: TRBV2
CDR3 DNA: TGTGCCAGCGTTGCGGGGGAGAGTAAGCAGTTCTTC
CDR3 protein: CASVAGESKQFF

J gene: TRBJ1-1
clone size: -
D gene: -
V gene: TRBV7-9
CDR3 DNA: TGTGCCAGCAGGGGCCGGGACACTGAAGCTTTCTTT
CDR3 protein: CASRGRDTEAFF

J gene: TRBJ1-1
clone size: -
D gene: TRBD1
V gene: TRBV25-1
CDR3 DNA: TGTGCCACCATACAGGGGGCGAACACTGAAGCTTTCTTT
CDR3 protein: CATIQGANTEAFF

J gene: TRBJ2-5
clone size: -
D gene: -
V gene: TRBV7-2
CDR3 DNA: TGTGCCAGCAGCTTAGTAAGGGTTGGCGAGACCCAGTACTTC
CDR3 protein: CASSLVRVGETQYF

J gene: TRBJ2-6
clone size: -
D gene: -
V gene: TRBV7-2
CDR3 DNA: TGTGCCAGCAGCTTGAGAGCCCCTGGGGCCAACGTCCTGACTTTC
CDR3 protein: CASSLRAPGANVLTF

J gene: TRBJ2-5
clone size: once
D gene: -
V gene: TRBV7-7
CDR3 DNA: TGTGCTAGCAGCTTAGGAACGGGCTCAGAGACCCAGTACTTC
CDR3 protein: CASSLGTGSETQYF

J gene: TRBJ2-7
clone size: few
D gene: -
V gene: TRBV29-1
CDR3 DNA: TGCAGCGTTGAATATGGATTCGGGGCAAGATACGAGCAGTACTTC
CDR3 protein: CSVEYGFGARYEQYF

J gene: TRBJ1-5
clone size: few
D gene: TRBD1
V gene: TRBV5-1
CDR3 DNA: TGCGCCAGCAGGTTGACAGGGGTTGGCAATCAGCCCCAGCATTTT
CDR3 protein: CASRLTGVGNQPQHF

J gene: TRBJ1-2
clone size: -
D gene: -
V gene: TRBV7-9
CDR3 DNA: TGTGCCAGCAGCTTAGTCATCGAGGGCTACACCTTC
CDR3 protein: CASSLVIEGYTF

J gene: TRBJ2-3
clone size: few
D gene: -
V gene: TRBV7-9
CDR3 DNA: TGTGCCAGCAGCTTAGAACTGTTAGGCAGCACAGATACGCAGTATTTT
CDR3 protein: CASSLELLGSTDTQYF

J gene: TRBJ1-2
clone size: -
D gene: TRBD1
V gene: TRBV5-6
CDR3 DNA: TGTGCCAGCAGCCAACAGGGGAGTCCCTATGGCTACACCTTC
CDR3 protein: CASSQQGSPYGYTF

J gene: TRBJ2-7
clone size: few
D gene: TRBD1
V gene: TRBV10-3
CDR3 DNA: TGTGCCATCAGTGACCGGGACAGTTACTACGAGCAGTACTTC
CDR3 protein: CAISDRDSYYEQYF

J gene: TRBJ2-7
clone size: -
D gene: -
V gene: TRBV30
CDR3 DNA: TGTGCCTGGACCCCCGCCGGCAGCTACGAGCAGTACTTC
CDR3 protein: CAWTPAGSYEQYF

J gene: TRBJ2-3
clone size: -
D gene: -
V gene: TRBV10-1
CDR3 DNA: TGCGCCACCTCAGGGGCCGCGGGAGACGCAGATACGCAGTATTTT
CDR3 protein: CATSGAAGDADTQYF

J gene: TRBJ2-5
clone size: -
D gene: -
V gene: TRBV29-1
CDR3 DNA: TGCAGCGTTGGTACGGGAGTGGGGTTGGCCCAGTACTTC
CDR3 protein: CSVGTGVGLAQYF

J gene: TRBJ2-1
clone size: -
D gene: -
V gene: TRBV11-2
CDR3 DNA: TGTGCCAGCAGCCCCTTGCGGGCGAGCTCCTACAATGAGCAGTTCTTC
CDR3 protein: CASSPLRASSYNEQFF

J gene: TRBJ2-2
clone size: few
D gene: -
V gene: TRBV28
CDR3 DNA: TGTGCCAGCGGGTCTTCGAACACCGGGGAGCTGTTTTTT
CDR3 protein: CASGSSNTGELFF

J gene: TRBJ1-3
clone size: -
D gene: -
V gene: TRBV30
CDR3 DNA: TGTGCCTGGAGTGTAGCAGGGTCTGGAAACACCATATATTTT
CDR3 protein: CAWSVAGSGNTIYF

J gene: TRBJ2-2
clone size: -
D gene: TRBD1
V gene: TRBV27
CDR3 DNA: TGTGCCAGCAGTCCATGGACAGGGTCCGGGGAGCTGTTTTTT
CDR3 protein: CASSPWTGSGELFF

J gene: TRBJ1-1
clone size: -
D gene: -
V gene: TRBV30
CDR3 DNA: TGTGCCTGGACCGAAGACATGAACACTGAAGCTTTCTTT
CDR3 protein: CAWTEDMNTEAFF

J gene: TRBJ2-7
clone size: -
D gene: -
V gene: TRBV18
CDR3 DNA: TGTGCCAGCTCACCAGGCCAGGTGGTAGAGCAGTACTTC
CDR3 protein: CASSPGQVVEQYF

J gene: TRBJ1-1
clone size: -
D gene: TRBD1
V gene: TRBV7-2
CDR3 DNA: TGTGCCAGCAGTCCAGGACAGGGGAGAGCTTTCTTT
CDR3 protein: CASSPGQGRAFF

J gene: TRBJ1-1
clone size: few
D gene: TRBD1
V gene: TRBV7-9
CDR3 DNA: TGTGCCAGCAGCTTGGAACCGGGACAGGGGAACATTGAAGCTTTCTTT
CDR3 protein: CASSLEPGQGNIEAFF

J gene: TRBJ2-5
clone size: few
D gene: -
V gene: TRBV6-1
CDR3 DNA: TGTGCCAGCAGTGAAAGGTCCCTAGAGACCCAGTACTTC
CDR3 protein: CASSERSLETQYF

J gene: TRBJ2-7
clone size: -
D gene: -
V gene: TRBV30
CDR3 DNA: TGTGCCTGGACCCTGCACGGGGTAGGCTCCTACGAGCAGTACTTC
CDR3 protein: CAWTLHGVGSYEQYF